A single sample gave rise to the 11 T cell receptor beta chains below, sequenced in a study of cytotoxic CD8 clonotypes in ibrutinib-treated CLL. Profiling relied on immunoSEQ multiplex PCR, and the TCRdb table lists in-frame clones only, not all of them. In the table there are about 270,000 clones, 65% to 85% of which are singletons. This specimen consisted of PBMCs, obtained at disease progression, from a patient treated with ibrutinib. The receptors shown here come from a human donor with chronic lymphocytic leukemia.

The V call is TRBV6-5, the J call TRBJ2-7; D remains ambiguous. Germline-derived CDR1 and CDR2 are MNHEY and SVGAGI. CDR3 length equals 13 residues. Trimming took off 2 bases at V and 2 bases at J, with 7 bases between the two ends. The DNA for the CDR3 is TGTGCCAGCAGTTACCCTGGGGCCTACGAGCAGTACTTC. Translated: CASSYPGAYEQYF.

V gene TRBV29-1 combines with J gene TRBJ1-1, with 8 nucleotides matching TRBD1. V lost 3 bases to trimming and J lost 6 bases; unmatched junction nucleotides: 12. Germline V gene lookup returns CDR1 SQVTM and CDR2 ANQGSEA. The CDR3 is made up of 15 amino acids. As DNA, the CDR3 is TGCAGCGTTGATGTGCGGACAGGGAGGAGGGCTGAAGCTTTCTTT. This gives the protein CSVDVRTGRRAEAFF.

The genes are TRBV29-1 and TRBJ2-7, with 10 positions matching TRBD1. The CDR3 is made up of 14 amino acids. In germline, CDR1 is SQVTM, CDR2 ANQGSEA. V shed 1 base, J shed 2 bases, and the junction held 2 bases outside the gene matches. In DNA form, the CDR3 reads TGCAGCGTTGAAGTGGACAGGGGGACCTACGAGCAGTACTTC. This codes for CSVEVDRGTYEQYF.

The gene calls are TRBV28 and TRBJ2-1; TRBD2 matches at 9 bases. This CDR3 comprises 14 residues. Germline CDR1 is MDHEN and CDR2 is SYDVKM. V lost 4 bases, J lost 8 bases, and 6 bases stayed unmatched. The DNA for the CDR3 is TGTGCCAGCAGTTCCCCGGGACTAGCCGATGAGCAGTTCTTC. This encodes CASSSPGLADEQFF. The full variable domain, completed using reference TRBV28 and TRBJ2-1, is DVKVTQSSRYLVKRTGEKVFLECVQDMDHENMFWYRQDPGLGLRLIYFSYDVKMKEKGDIPEGYSVSREKKERFSLILESASTNQTSMYLCASSSPGLADEQFFGPGTRLTVL.

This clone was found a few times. CDR3 sequence reads: CASSLTDEQFF. The CDR3 DNA is TGTGCCAGCAGCTTAACCGATGAGCAGTTCTTC. The chain couples TRBV11-1 to TRBJ2-1; D gene uncertain. The CDR3 sequence is 11 residues long. Trimming cost V 2 bases and J 8 bases, with 4 bases left between them. Germline V gene data show CDR1 as SGHAT and CDR2 as FQDESV (reference sequence). Supplemented by reference TRBV11-1 and TRBJ2-1, the full variable domain reads EAEVAQSPRYKITEKSQAVAFWCDPISGHATLYWYRQILGQGPELLVQFQDESVVDDSQLPKDRFSAERLKGVDSTLKIQPAELGDSAMYLCASSLTDEQFFGPGTRLTVL.

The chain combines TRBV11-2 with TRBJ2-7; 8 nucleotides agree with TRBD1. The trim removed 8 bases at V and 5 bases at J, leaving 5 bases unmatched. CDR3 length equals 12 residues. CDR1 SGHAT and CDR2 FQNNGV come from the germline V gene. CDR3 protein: CASGQGAHEQYF. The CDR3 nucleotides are TGTGCCAGCGGGCAGGGGGCCCACGAGCAGTACTTC.

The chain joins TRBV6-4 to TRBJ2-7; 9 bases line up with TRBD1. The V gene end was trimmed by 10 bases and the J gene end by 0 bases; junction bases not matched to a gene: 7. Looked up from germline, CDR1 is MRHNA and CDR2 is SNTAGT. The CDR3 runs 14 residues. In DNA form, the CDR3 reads TGTGCCACCCCCGGGACAGGGATCTCCTACGAGCAGTACTTC. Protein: CATPGTGISYEQYF.

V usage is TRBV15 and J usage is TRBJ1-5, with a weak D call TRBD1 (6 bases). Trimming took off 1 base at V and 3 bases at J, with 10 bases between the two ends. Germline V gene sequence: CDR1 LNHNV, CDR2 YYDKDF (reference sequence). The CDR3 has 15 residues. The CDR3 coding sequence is TGTGCCACCAGCAGAGCGGGGGGCTCCAATCAGCCCCAGCATTTT. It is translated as CATSRAGGSNQPQHF.

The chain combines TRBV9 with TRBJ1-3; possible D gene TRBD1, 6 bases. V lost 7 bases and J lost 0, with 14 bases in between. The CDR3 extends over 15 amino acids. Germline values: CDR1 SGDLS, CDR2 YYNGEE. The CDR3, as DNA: TGTGCCAGCCAGGACAGCGGACGCTCTGGAAACACCATATATTTT. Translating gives CASQDSGRSGNTIYF.

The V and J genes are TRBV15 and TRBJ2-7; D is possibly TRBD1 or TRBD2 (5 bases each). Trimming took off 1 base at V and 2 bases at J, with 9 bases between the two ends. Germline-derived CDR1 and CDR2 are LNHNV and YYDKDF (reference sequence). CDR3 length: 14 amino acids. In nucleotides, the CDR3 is TGTGCCACCAGCAGAGGGGACCCCCCCTACGAGCAGTACTTC. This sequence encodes CATSRGDPPYEQYF.

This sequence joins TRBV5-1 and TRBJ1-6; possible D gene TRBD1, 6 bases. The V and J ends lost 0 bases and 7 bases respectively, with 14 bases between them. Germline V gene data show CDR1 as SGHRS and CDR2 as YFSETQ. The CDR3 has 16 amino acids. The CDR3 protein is CASSLALRTVNSPLHF. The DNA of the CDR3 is TGCGCCAGCAGCTTGGCCCTTCGGACAGTAAATTCACCCCTCCACTTT.